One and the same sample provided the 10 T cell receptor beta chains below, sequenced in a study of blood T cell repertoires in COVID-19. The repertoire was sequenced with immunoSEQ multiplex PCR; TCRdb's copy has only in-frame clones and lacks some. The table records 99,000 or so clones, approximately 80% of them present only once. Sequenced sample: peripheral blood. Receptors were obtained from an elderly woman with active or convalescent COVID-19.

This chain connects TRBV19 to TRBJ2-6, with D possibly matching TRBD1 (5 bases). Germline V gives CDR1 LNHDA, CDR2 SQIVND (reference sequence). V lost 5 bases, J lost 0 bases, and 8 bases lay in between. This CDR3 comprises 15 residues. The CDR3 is CASSFDSSGANVLTF. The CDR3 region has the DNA TGTGCCAGTAGTTTCGACAGCTCTGGGGCCAACGTCCTGACTTTC.

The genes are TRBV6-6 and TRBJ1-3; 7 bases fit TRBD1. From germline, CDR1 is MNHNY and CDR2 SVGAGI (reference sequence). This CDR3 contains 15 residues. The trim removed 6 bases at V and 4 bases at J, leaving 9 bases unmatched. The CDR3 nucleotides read TGTGCCAGCAGCCTAAAAGGGGGCGAAGGAAACACCATATATTTT. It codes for CASSLKGGEGNTIYF.

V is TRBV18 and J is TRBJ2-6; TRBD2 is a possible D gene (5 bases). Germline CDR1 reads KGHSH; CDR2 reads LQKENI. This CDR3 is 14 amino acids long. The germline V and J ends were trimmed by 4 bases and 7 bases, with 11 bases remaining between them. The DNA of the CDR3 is TGTGCCAGCTCACAGACGAGGGATGCCAACGTCCTGACTTTC. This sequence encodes CASSQTRDANVLTF.

This CDR3 reads CASSFKDFTGDIQYF. CDR3 nucleotides: TGTGCCAGCAGTTTCAAGGATTTCACGGGGGACATTCAGTACTTC. This chain joins TRBV27 and TRBJ2-4; maybe TRBD2 (6 bases). In germline, CDR1 is MNHEY, CDR2 SMNVEV (reference sequence). V dropped 3 bases and J dropped 8 bases, with 17 bases sitting between them. The CDR3 sequence is 15 residues long.

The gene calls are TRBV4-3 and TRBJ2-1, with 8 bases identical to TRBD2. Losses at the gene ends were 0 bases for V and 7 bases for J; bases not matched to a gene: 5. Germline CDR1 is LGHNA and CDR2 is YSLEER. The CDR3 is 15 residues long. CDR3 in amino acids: CASSQEREGRNEQFF. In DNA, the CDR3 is TGCGCCAGCAGCCAAGAACGGGAGGGGAGGAATGAGCAGTTCTTC.

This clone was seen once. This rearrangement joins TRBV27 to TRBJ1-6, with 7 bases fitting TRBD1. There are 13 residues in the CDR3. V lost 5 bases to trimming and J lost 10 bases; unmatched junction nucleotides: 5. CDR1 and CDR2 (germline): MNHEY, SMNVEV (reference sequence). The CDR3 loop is CASSADRASPLHF. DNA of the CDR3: TGTGCCAGCAGTGCTGACAGGGCCTCACCCCTCCACTTT.

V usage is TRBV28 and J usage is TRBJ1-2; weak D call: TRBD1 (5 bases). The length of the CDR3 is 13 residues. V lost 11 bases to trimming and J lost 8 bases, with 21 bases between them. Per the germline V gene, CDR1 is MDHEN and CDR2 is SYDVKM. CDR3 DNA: TGTGCCGCACTCCAGGCGGGGCGCCAAGGCTACACCTTC. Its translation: CAALQAGRQGYTF.

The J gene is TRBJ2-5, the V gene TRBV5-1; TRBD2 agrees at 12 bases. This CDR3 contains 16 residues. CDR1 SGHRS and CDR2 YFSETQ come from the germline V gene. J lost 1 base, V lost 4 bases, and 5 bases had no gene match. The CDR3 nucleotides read TGCGCCAGCAGCCCGGAACTAGCGGGAGGCCAAGAGACCCAGTACTTC. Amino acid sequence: CASSPELAGGQETQYF.

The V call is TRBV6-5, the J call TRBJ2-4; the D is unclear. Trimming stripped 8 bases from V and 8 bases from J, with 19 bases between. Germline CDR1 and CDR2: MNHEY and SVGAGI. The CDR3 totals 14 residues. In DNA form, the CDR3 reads TGTGCCAGCTCGATTTCCAGGTATCAGGACATTCAGTACTTC. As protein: CASSISRYQDIQYF.

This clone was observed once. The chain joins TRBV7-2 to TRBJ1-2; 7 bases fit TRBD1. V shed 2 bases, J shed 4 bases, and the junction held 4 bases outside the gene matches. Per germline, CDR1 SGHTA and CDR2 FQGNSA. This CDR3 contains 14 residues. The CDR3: CASSLLAGGYGYTF. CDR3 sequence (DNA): TGTGCCAGCAGCTTATTGGCAGGGGGCTATGGCTACACCTTC.